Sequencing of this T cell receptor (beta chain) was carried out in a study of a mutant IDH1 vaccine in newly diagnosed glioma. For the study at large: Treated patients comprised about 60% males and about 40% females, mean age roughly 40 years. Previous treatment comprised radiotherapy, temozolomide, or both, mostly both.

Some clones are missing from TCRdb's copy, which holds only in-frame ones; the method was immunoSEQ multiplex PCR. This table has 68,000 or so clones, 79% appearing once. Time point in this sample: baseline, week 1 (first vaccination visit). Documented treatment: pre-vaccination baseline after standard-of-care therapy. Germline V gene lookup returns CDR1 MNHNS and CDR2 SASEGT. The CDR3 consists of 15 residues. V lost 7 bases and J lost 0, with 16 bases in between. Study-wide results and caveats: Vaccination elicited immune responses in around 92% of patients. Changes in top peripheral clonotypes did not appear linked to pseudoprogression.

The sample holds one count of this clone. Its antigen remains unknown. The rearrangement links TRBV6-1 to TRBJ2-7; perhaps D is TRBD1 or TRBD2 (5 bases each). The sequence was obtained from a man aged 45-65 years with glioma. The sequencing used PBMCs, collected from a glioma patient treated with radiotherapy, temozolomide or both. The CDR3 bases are TGTGCCAGCACAAGACCAGGGAGCCACTCCTACGAGCAGTACTTC. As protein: CASTRPGSHSYEQYF.